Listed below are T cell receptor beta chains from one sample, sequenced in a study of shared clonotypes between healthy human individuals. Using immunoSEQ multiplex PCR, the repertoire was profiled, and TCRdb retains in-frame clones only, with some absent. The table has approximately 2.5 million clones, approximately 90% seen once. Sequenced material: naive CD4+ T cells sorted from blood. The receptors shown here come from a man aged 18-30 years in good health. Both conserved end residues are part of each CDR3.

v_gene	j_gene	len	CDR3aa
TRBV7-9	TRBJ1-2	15	CASSLDSQGNYGYTF
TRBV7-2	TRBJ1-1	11	CASSSFDQAFF
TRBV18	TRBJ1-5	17	CASSHRDKVSSNQPQHF
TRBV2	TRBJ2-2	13	CASSEWADGELFF
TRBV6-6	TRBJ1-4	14	CASSLTGGSEKLFF
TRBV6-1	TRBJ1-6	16	CASSGRSGDPNSPLHF
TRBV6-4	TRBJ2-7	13	CASSPGPSYEQYF
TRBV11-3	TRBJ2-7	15	CASSLGLIGSYEQYF
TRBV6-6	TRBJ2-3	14	CASSPTSNTDTQYF
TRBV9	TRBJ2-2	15	CASSVGTLNTGELFF
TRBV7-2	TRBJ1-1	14	CASSSRAGLAEAFF
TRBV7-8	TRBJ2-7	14	CASSVAGGLYEQYF
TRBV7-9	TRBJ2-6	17	CASSFQGDVSGANVLTF
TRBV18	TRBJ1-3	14	CASSFDRRRNTIYF
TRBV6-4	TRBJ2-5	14	CAGLGSRVGETQYF
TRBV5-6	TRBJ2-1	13	CASSLDTSQGQFF
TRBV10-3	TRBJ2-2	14	CAISSGSVAGELFF
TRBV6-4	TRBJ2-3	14	CASSVGQGVGTQYF
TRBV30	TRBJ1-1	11	CAWRRSTEAFF
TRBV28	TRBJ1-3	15	CASSSVPYSGNTIYF
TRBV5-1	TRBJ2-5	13	CASSWEEQETQYF
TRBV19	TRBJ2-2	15	CASSQDRVGTGELFF
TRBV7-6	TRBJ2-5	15	CASSSQNRGTETQYF
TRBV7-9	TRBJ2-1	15	CASSLGRGQDNEQFF
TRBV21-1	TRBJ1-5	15	CASSKGGPGNQPQHF
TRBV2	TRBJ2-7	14	CASRPTSGSYEQYF
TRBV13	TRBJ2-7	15	CASSSAPSVSYEQYF
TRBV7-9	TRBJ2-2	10	CASQGGELFF
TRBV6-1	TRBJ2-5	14	CASSESSPRETQYF
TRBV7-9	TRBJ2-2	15	CASSFANPYTGELFF
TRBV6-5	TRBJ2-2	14	CASSRTGITGELFF
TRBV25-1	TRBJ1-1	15	CASRRQGAVYTEAFF
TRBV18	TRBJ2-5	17	CASSPPIRGSTQETQYF
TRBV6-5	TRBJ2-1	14	CASTPDRARNEQFF
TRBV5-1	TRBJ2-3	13	CASSLRSGDTQYF
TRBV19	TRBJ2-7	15	CASRMNNRGSYEQYF
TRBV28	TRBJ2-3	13	CASSLIGGSAQYF
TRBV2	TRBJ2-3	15	CASRRLAGGTDTQYF
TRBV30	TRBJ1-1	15	CAWSFLRGAQGGAFF
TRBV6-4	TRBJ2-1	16	CASSAAGALGHNEQFF
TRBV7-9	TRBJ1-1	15	CASSLSGQVAPEAFF
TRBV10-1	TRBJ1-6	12	CASSQGNSPLHF
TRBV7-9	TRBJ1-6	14	CASSLVLGNSPLHF
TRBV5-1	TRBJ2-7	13	CASRAGNSYEQYF
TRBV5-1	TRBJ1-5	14	CASSGGGANQPQHF
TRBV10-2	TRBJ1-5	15	CASSPEGRGNQPQHF
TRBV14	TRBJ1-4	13	CASSRWGGEKLFF
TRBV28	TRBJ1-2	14	CASHSGQRSYGYTF
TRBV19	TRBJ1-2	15	CASSRMGTGDYGYTF
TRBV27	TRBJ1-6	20	CASSRPTGTAPTAYNSPLHF
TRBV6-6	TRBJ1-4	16	CASSAPDRVRDEKLFF
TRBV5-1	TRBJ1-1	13	CASSTGQMTEAFF
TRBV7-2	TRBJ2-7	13	CASSLRDATEQYF
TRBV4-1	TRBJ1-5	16	CASSQGVGNRDQPQHF
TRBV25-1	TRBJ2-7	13	CASSEQGSYEQYF
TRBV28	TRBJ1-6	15	CASSPPRDRVSPLHF
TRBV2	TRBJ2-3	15	CASSERAGGLDTQYF
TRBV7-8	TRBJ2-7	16	CASSPHLYQSSYEQYF